This T cell receptor (beta chain) was found in a study of T cell clonality in common variable immunodeficiency. Points from the study as a whole: Fewer deletions and N-nucleotide insertions were reportedly seen in common variable immunodeficiency TCR beta sequences.

Sequencing input was equivalent genomic DNA from CVID and controls. Profiling relied on immunoSEQ multiplex PCR, and the TCRdb table lists in-frame clones only, not all of them. The sample lists roughly 60,000 clones, none appearing once, the ten largest making up over 1.5%. This clone appeared many times. Its antigen is not identified. The CDR3 is cut off 3 residues early in the read; its end comes from the germline J gene. This CDR3 has 13 amino acids. V was shortened by 3 bases and J by 4 bases, with 8 bases between the two germline ends. Germline lookup yields CDR1 LNHDA and CDR2 SQIVND (reference sequence).

The sample comprised peripheral blood mononuclear cells. The sequence derives from a person aged 18 to 75 in good health. The V and J genes are TRBV19 and TRBJ2-3, with D possibly TRBD1 on 6 matching bases. The sequenced part of the CDR3 DNA is TGTGCCAGTAGTATCCCAGGGGCAGATACG. This gives the protein CASSIPGADT. The CDR3 in its entirety is CASSIPGADTQYF.